These 4 T cell receptor beta chains came from one sample sequenced in a study of blood T cell repertoires in COVID-19. TCRdb keeps only in-frame clones here, not all; method: immunoSEQ multiplex PCR. The sample contains roughly 500,000 clones, 88% of which appear only once. The sample consisted of PBMCs or T cells enriched from blood (not recorded which). These receptors were collected from a woman between 55 and 75 years old who had recovered from COVID-19.

The V gene is TRBV24-1, the J gene TRBJ1-5; 8 bases align to TRBD1. The V and J ends lost 4 bases and 7 bases, in that order; junction bases with no gene match: 8. The germline V gene has CDR1 KGHDR and CDR2 SFDVKD. This CDR3 is 15 amino acids long. DNA for the CDR3: TGTGCCACCAGTGACCGACAGGGGATGGGCCAGCCCCAGCATTTT. Protein: CATSDRQGMGQPQHF.

Ten or more counts support this clone. DNA of the CDR3: TGTGCCAGCAGTGAAGCGTCGGTGTACCAACCCCTCTCTGGGGCCAACGTCCTGACTTTC. Translation gives CASSEASVYQPLSGANVLTF. The chain links TRBV6-1 to TRBJ2-6; D unresolved. Germline V CDR1 and CDR2: MNHNS, SASEGT. This CDR3 is 20 amino acids long. V gave up 0 bases and J gave up 0 bases, with 18 bases separating them.

The chain is built from TRBV9 and TRBJ2-6, with 8 nucleotides matching TRBD2. CDR1 and CDR2 (germline): SGDLS, YYNGEE. CDR3 length: 18 amino acids. J was trimmed by 1 base and V by 4 bases; bases with no gene match: 10. The CDR3 reads CASSPRAGAPSGANVLTF. The CDR3, as DNA: TGTGCCAGCAGCCCGCGAGCGGGGGCCCCATCTGGGGCCAACGTCCTGACTTTC.

The rearrangement links TRBV30 to TRBJ2-3; D unresolved. Germline V gene data show CDR1 as GTSNPN and CDR2 as SVGIG (reference sequence). The CDR3 has 12 residues. Trimming cost V 1 base and J 0 bases, with 2 bases left between them. CDR3 in amino acids: CAWSASTDTQYF. CDR3 coding DNA: TGTGCCTGGAGTGCGAGCACAGATACGCAGTATTTT.